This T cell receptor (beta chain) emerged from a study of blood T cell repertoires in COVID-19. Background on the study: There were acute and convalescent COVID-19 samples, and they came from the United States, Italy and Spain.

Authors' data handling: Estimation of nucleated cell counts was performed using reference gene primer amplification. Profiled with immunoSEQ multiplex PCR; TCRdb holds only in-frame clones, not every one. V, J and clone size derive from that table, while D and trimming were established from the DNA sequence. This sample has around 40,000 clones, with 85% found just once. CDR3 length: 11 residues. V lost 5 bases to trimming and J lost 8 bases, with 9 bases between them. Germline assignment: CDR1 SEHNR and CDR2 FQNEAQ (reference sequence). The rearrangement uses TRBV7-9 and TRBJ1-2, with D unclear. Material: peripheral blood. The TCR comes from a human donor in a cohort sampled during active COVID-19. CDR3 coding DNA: TGTGCCAGCAGCCCCGAGGGCGGCTACACCTTC. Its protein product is CASSPEGGYTF. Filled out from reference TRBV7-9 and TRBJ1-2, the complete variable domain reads DTGVSQNPRHKITKRGQNVTFRCDPISEHNRLYWYRQTLGQGPEFLTYFQNEAQLEKSRLLSDRFSAERPKGSFSTLEIQRTEQGDSAMYLCASSPEGGYTFGSGTRLTVV.